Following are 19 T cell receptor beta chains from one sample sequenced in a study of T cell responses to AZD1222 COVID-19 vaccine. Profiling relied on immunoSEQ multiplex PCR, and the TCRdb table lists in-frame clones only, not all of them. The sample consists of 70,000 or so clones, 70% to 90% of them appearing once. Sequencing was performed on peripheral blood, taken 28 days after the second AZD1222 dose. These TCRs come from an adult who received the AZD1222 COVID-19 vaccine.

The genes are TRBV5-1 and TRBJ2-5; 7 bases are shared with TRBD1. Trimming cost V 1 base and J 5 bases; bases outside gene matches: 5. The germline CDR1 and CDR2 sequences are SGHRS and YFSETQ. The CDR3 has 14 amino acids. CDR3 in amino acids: CASSLTGAAETQYF. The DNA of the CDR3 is TGCGCCAGCAGCTTGACAGGGGCGGCGGAGACCCAGTACTTC.

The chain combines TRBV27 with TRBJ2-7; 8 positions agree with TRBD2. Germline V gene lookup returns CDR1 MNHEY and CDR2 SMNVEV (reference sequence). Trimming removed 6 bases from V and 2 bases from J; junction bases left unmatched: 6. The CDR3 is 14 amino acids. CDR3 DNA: TGTGCCAGCAGAGCTAGCGGGCCTCCCTACGAGCAGTACTTC. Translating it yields CASRASGPPYEQYF.

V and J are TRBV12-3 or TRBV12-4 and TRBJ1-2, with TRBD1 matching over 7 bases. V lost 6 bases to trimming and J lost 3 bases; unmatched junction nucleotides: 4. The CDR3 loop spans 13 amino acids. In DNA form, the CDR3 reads TGTGCCAGCAGCGGACAGGCGTACTATGGCTACACCTTC. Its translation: CASSGQAYYGYTF.

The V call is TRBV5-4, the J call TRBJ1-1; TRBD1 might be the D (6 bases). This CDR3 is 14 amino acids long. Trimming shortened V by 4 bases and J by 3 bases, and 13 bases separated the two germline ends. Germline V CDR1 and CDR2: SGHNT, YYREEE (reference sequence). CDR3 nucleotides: TGTGCCAGCAGCGAGGACAGTTCTTACACTGAAGCTTTCTTT. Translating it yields CASSEDSSYTEAFF.

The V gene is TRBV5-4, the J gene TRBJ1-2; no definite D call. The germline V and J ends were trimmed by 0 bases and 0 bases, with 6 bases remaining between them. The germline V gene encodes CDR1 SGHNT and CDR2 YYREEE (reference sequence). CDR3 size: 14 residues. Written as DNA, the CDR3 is TGTGCCAGCAGCTTGGTCCACACTAACTATGGCTACACCTTC. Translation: CASSLVHTNYGYTF. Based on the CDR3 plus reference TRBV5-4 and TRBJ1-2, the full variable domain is ETGVTQSPTHLIKTRGQQVTLRCSSQSGHNTVSWYQQALGQGPQFIFQYYREEENGRGNFPPRFSGLQFPNYSSELNVNALELDDSALYLCASSLVHTNYGYTFGSGTRLTVV.

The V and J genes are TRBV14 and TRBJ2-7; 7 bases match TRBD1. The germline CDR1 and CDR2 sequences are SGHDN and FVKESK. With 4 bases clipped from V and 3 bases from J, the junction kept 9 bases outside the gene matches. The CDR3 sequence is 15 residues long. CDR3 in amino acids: CASSPLTGQVYEQYF. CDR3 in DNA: TGTGCCAGCAGCCCGCTAACCGGACAGGTCTACGAGCAGTACTTC.

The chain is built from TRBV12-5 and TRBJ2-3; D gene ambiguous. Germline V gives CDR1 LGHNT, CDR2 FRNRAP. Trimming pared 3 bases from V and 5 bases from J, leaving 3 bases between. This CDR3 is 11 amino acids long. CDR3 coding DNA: TGTGCTAGTGGTTTAGAAGATACGCAGTATTTT. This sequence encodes CASGLEDTQYF. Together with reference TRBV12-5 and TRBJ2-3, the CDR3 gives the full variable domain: DARVTQTPRHKVTEMGQEVTMRCQPILGHNTVFWYRQTMMQGLELLAYFRNRAPLDDSGMPKDRFSAEMPDATLATLKIQPSEPRDSAVYFCASGLEDTQYFGPGTRLTVL.

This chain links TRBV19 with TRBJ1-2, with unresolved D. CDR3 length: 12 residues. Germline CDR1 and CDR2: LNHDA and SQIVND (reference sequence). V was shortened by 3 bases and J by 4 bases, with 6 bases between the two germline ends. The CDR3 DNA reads TGTGCCAGTAGTATGGGCACCTATGGCTACACCTTC. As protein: CASSMGTYGYTF.

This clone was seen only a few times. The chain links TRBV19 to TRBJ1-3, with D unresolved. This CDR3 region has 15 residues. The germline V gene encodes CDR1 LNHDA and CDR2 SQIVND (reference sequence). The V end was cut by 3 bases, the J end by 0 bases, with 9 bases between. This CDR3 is CASSMGGTSGNTIYF. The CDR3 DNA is TGTGCCAGTAGTATGGGCGGTACCTCTGGAAACACCATATATTTT.

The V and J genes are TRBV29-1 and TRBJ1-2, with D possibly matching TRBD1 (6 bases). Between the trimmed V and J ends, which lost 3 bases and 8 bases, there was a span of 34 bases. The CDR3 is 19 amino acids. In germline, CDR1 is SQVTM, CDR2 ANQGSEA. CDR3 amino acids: CSVDPGARAGRGIAGGYTF. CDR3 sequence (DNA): TGCAGCGTTGACCCTGGCGCGAGGGCAGGCAGGGGAATTGCGGGGGGCTACACCTTC. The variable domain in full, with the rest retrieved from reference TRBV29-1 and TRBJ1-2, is SAVISQKPSRDICQRGTSLTIQCQVDSQVTMMFWYRQQPGQSLTLIATANQGSEATYESGFVIDKFPISRPNLTFSTLTVSNMSPEDSSIYLCSVDPGARAGRGIAGGYTFGSGTRLTVV.

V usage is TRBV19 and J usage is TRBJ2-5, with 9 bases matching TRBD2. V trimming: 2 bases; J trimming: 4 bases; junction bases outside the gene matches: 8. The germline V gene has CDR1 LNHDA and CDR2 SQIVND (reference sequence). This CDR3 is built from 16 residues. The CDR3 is CASSIPLPAGGETQYF. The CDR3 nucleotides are TGTGCCAGTAGTATACCCCTCCCAGCGGGAGGAGAGACCCAGTACTTC.

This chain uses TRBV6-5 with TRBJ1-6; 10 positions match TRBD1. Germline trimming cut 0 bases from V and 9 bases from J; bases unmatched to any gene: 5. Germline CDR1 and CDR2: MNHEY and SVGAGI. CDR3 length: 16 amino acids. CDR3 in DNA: TGTGCCAGCAGTTACTCGGGGACAGGGGACATTTCACCCCTCCACTTT. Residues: CASSYSGTGDISPLHF.

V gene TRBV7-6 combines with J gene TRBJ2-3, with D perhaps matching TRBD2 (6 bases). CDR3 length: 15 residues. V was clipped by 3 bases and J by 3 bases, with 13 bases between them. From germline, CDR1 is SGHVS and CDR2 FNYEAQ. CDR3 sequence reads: CASSFGGQKTDTQYF. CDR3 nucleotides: TGTGCCAGCAGCTTCGGGGGTCAAAAAACAGATACGCAGTATTTT.

The CDR3 protein is CASSPSGSTDTQYF. CDR3 coding DNA: TGTGCCAGCAGCCCTAGCGGGTCCACAGATACGCAGTATTTT. The chain employs TRBV5-4 and TRBJ2-3; 8 positions agree with TRBD2. The CDR3 totals 14 residues. Unmatched junction bases numbered 3, after V lost 4 bases and J lost 2 bases. Germline CDR1 and CDR2: SGHNT and YYREEE (reference sequence). The variable domain in full, with the rest retrieved from reference TRBV5-4 and TRBJ2-3, is ETGVTQSPTHLIKTRGQQVTLRCSSQSGHNTVSWYQQALGQGPQFIFQYYREEENGRGNFPPRFSGLQFPNYSSELNVNALELDDSALYLCASSPSGSTDTQYFGPGTRLTVL.

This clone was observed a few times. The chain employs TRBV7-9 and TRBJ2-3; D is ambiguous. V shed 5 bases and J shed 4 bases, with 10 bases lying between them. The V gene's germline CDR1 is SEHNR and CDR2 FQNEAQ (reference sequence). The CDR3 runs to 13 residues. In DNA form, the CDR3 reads TGTGCCAGCAGCCCTATGGACGCAGATACGCAGTATTTT. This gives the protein CASSPMDADTQYF.

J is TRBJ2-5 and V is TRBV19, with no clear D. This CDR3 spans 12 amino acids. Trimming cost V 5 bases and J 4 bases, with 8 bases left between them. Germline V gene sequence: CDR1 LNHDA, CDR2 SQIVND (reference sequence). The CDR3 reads CASSSVPETQYF. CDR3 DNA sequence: TGTGCCAGTAGTTCCGTCCCAGAGACCCAGTACTTC.

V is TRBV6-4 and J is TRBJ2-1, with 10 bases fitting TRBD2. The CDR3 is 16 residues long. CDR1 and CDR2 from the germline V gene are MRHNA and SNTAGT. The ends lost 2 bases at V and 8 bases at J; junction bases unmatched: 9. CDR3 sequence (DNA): TGTGCCAGCAGTGACATCGGGACTAGCGTAAATCATGAGCAGTTCTTC. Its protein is CASSDIGTSVNHEQFF.

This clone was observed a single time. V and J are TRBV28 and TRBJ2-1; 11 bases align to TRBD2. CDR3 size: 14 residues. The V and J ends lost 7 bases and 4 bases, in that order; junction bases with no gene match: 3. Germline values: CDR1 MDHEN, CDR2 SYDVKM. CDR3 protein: CASTLAGGYNEQFF. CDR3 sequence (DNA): TGTGCCAGCACCCTAGCGGGGGGATACAATGAGCAGTTCTTC.

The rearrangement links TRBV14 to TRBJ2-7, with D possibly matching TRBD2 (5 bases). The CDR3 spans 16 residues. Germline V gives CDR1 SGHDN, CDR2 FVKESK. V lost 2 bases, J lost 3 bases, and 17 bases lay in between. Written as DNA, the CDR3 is TGTGCCAGCAGCCAATACAGCGGCACGGCGATCTACGAGCAGTACTTC. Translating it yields CASSQYSGTAIYEQYF.